Below are 15 T cell receptor beta chains sequenced from a single sample in a study of cytomegalovirus exposure and HLA in healthy donors. Primers included in the PCR were 60 Vbeta and 13 Jbeta primers. This table comes from immunoSEQ multiplex PCR, and its TCRdb copy is limited to in-frame clones, with some not included. The sample lists tens of thousands of clones, more than 65% occurring once. The sequencing input was PBMCs. These receptors were obtained from a girl aged 2-10 years in good health and CMV-seropositive.

The DNA for the CDR3 is TGTGCCAGCAGGCGGGGTCTCTACAATGAGCAGTTCTTC. Protein sequence: CASRRGLYNEQFF. This chain links TRBV14 with TRBJ2-1, with D possibly matching TRBD2 (6 bases). The CDR3 is made up of 13 amino acids. Trimming shortened V by 6 bases and J by 3 bases, and 9 bases separated the two germline ends. The V gene's germline CDR1 is SGHDN and CDR2 FVKESK.

J is TRBJ2-7 and V is TRBV19; D is unclear. Trimming took off 0 bases at V and 0 bases at J, with 12 bases between the two ends. Germline-derived CDR1 and CDR2 are LNHDA and SQIVND (reference sequence). CDR3 length: 16 amino acids. This CDR3 is CASSIDLSNLSYEQYF. CDR3 coding DNA: TGTGCCAGTAGTATAGATCTATCAAACCTCTCCTACGAGCAGTACTTC. Drawing the rest from reference TRBV19 and TRBJ2-7, the complete variable domain is DGGITQSPKYLFRKEGQNVTLSCEQNLNHDAMYWYRQDPGQGLRLIYYSQIVNDFQKGDIAEGYSVSREKKESFPLTVTSAQKNPTAFYLCASSIDLSNLSYEQYFGPGTRLTVT.

This chain connects TRBV30 to TRBJ2-5, with D maybe TRBD1 (5 bases). TRBJ2-7 matches the DNA end more closely, so the J call is doubtful. The CDR3 is 13 amino acids. Germline values: CDR1 GTSNPN, CDR2 SVGIG (reference sequence). The CDR3 protein is CAWSVQEGYEQYF. The DNA of the CDR3 is TGTGCCTGGAGTGTACAGGAAGGCTACGAGCAGTACTTC.

This clone has a single count. A junction end diverges from the germline sequence, so it may reflect a read error. The genes are TRBV20-1 and TRBJ1-1, with TRBD1 matching 7 bases. This CDR3 is 9 amino acids long. In germline, CDR1 is DFQATT, CDR2 SNEGSKA (reference sequence). The CDR3 nucleotides read TGCAGTGCTAGCAGGGGACAGAGTTTT. Amino acids: CSASRGQSF.

This chain uses TRBV4-1 with TRBJ2-5; 11 positions match TRBD2. With 4 bases clipped from V and 5 bases from J, the junction kept 9 bases outside the gene matches. This CDR3 region has 16 residues. Per the germline V gene, CDR1 is MGHRA and CDR2 is YSYEKL. CDR3 DNA sequence: TGCGCCAGCAGCCCGCAACCCAGACTAGCGGGGGAGACCCAGTACTTC. This gives the protein CASSPQPRLAGETQYF.

The gene calls are TRBV6-1 and TRBJ1-5, with D possibly matching TRBD1 (5 bases). Germline V gives CDR1 MNHNS, CDR2 SASEGT. Trimming removed 2 bases at V and 2 bases at J, with 7 bases between. CDR3 length: 14 amino acids. The CDR3 DNA follows: TGTGCCAGCAGTGAAACGGGGGGCAATCAGCCCCAGCATTTT. Amino acid sequence: CASSETGGNQPQHF.

This clone appeared a few times. This chain links TRBV19 with TRBJ1-1; no clear D. Per germline, CDR1 LNHDA and CDR2 SQIVND (reference sequence). There are 12 residues in the CDR3. V lost 5 bases and J 1 base, leaving 5 bases between the germline ends. The CDR3 loop is CASSEGNTEAFF. CDR3 in DNA: TGTGCCAGTAGTGAGGGGAACACTGAAGCTTTCTTT.

This clone was counted a single time. The J gene is TRBJ2-3, the V gene TRBV4-3, with D possibly TRBD2 on 5 matching bases. Germline V gene lookup returns CDR1 LGHNA and CDR2 YSLEER. CDR3 length: 17 residues. Trimming pared 1 base from V and 4 bases from J, leaving 18 bases between. The CDR3 spells CASSQAGLAPESDTQYF. For the CDR3, the DNA is TGCGCCAGCAGCCAAGCTGGACTGGCCCCTGAGTCAGATACGCAGTATTTT.

The rearrangement joins TRBV7-9 to TRBJ2-1; 14 bases are a match to TRBD2. Looked up from germline, CDR1 is SEHNR and CDR2 is FQNEAQ (reference sequence). This CDR3 is 15 amino acids long. J gave up 7 bases and V 6 bases, and 5 bases lay outside the gene matches. CDR3 residues: CASSVGTSGSNEQFF. In DNA form, the CDR3 reads TGTGCCAGCAGTGTAGGGACTAGCGGGAGTAATGAGCAGTTCTTC.

The chain couples TRBV2 to TRBJ1-1; TRBD1 is a possible D gene (6 bases). Germline V gene lookup returns CDR1 SNHLY and CDR2 FYNNEI. The CDR3 runs to 13 residues. The V and J ends lost 10 bases and 0 bases respectively, with 12 bases between them. The CDR3 bases are TGTGCCAACAGGGAACAGATGAACACTGAAGCTTTCTTT. It codes for CANREQMNTEAFF.

CDR3 region: CASSSGTSGPLTDTQYF. CDR3 DNA: TGCGCCAGCAGCTCCGGGACTAGCGGGCCTCTCACAGATACGCAGTATTTT. The chain links TRBV5-1 to TRBJ2-3, with TRBD2 matching over 12 bases. Trimming at V came to 3 bases and at J to 2 bases, leaving 7 bases not matched to a gene. This CDR3 region has 17 residues. The germline CDR1 and CDR2 sequences are SGHRS and YFSETQ.

There are a few counts of this clone. V and J are TRBV6-5 and TRBJ1-5; D gene unclear. CDR1 and CDR2 (germline): MNHEY, SVGAGI. V was shortened by 6 bases and J by 5 bases, with 8 bases between the two germline ends. There are 12 residues in the CDR3. The CDR3 region is CASSRGDQPQHF. The DNA of the CDR3 is TGTGCCAGCAGCCGGGGAGATCAGCCCCAGCATTTT.

The chain employs TRBV28 and TRBJ1-1; D is perhaps TRBD1 (5 bases). The germline CDR1 and CDR2 sequences are MDHEN and SYDVKM. This CDR3 is 13 amino acids long. V lost 3 bases to trimming and J lost 3 bases, with 8 bases between them. The CDR3 spells CASSLGGDTEAFF. CDR3 nucleotide sequence: TGTGCCAGCAGTTTGGGAGGGGACACTGAAGCTTTCTTT. Based on the CDR3 plus reference TRBV28 and TRBJ1-1, the full variable domain is DVKVTQSSRYLVKRTGEKVFLECVQDMDHENMFWYRQDPGLGLRLIYFSYDVKMKEKGDIPEGYSVSREKKERFSLILESASTNQTSMYLCASSLGGDTEAFFGQGTRLTVV.

This clone was detected once. This chain joins TRBV7-9 and TRBJ1-3, with a tentative D call TRBD1 (5 bases). The germline V gene encodes CDR1 SEHNR and CDR2 FQNEAQ (reference sequence). CDR3 length equals 15 residues. V was cut by 6 bases and J by 2 bases, with 14 bases left in between. The chain's CDR3 is CASSYQGVAGNTIYF. The CDR3, as DNA: TGTGCCAGCAGTTACCAAGGGGTTGCTGGAAACACCATATATTTT.

This clone was seen a single time. V usage is TRBV25-1 and J usage is TRBJ2-5; possible D gene TRBD2, 6 bases. The CDR3 runs to 14 residues. Between the trimmed V and J ends, which lost 2 bases and 1 base, there was a span of 8 bases. Germline CDR1 is MGHDK and CDR2 is SYGVNS. CDR3 amino acids: CASSELGGQETQYF. CDR3 in DNA: TGTGCCAGCAGTGAACTCGGGGGCCAAGAGACCCAGTACTTC.